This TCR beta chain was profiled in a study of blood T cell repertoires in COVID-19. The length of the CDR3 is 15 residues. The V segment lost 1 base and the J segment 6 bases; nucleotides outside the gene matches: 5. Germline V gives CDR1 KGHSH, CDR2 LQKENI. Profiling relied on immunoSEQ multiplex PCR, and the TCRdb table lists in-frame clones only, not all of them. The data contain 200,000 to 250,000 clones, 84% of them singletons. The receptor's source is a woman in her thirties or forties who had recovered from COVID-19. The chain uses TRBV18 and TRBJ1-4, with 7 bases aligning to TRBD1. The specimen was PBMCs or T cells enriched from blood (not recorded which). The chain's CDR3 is CASSPLDRDYEKLFF. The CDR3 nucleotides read TGTGCCAGCTCACCACTAGACAGGGATTATGAAAAACTGTTTTTT.